Below, 23 T cell receptor beta chains from the same sample are listed, as sequenced in a study of shared clonotypes between healthy human individuals. Only in-frame clones appear in the TCRdb table, and some are missing; sequencing was by immunoSEQ multiplex PCR. The data contain 2 million to 2.5 million clones, 85% to 95% of them seen just once; the ten biggest clones take up about 1.1%. Selected positively for CCR7 and CD45RO-negative, naive CD8 cells excluded terminally differentiated effector memory CD45RA+ cells. Sequenced sample: naive CD8+ T cells sorted from blood. The receptors come from a man younger than 35 in good health.

The count of this clone is one. This chain joins TRBV9 and TRBJ2-3, with D tentatively TRBD1 or TRBD2 (5 bases each). Trimming removed 3 bases at V and 4 bases at J, with 24 bases between. Germline loops: CDR1 SGDLS, CDR2 YYNGEE. The CDR3 is 18 residues long. The chain's CDR3 is CASSGGPGRTLGPDTQYF. CDR3 in DNA: TGTGCCAGCAGCGGGGGACCGGGACGGACACTCGGCCCAGATACGCAGTATTTT.

V usage is TRBV10-2 and J usage is TRBJ1-1; D not resolved. V lost 10 bases and J lost 5, with 17 bases in between. From germline, CDR1 is WSHSY and CDR2 SAAADI. The CDR3 loop spans 13 amino acids. The CDR3 loop is CATTPEDWTEAFF. The CDR3 DNA is TGCGCCACCACACCCGAGGATTGGACTGAAGCTTTCTTT.

J is TRBJ1-6 and V is TRBV2; TRBD1 might be the D (6 bases). Germline CDR1 is SNHLY and CDR2 is FYNNEI. V was shortened by 5 bases and J by 2 bases, with 13 bases between the two germline ends. The CDR3 is 16 amino acids. Here the CDR3 reads CASSNREGPYNSPLHF. CDR3 bases: TGTGCCAGCAGTAACAGGGAAGGCCCCTATAATTCACCCCTCCACTTT.

The genes are TRBV27 and TRBJ2-7; TRBD2 might be the D (6 bases). The V end was cut by 2 bases, the J end by 3 bases, with 14 bases between. This CDR3 spans 15 amino acids. CDR1 is MNHEY and CDR2 is SMNVEV in the germline V gene (reference sequence). The CDR3 sequence: CASSLTPGSHYEQYF. CDR3 nucleotide sequence: TGTGCCAGCAGTTTAACCCCCGGGAGCCACTACGAGCAGTACTTC.

The V and J genes are TRBV28 and TRBJ2-6; D is ambiguous. CDR1 and CDR2 from the germline V gene are MDHEN and SYDVKM. The CDR3 contains 18 residues. The V gene lost 5 bases and the J gene lost 0 bases, with 17 bases spanning the gap. The CDR3 loop is CASSGWVHPSSGANVLTF. As DNA, the CDR3 is TGTGCCAGCAGTGGGTGGGTCCACCCTAGCTCTGGGGCCAACGTCCTGACTTTC. Combining the CDR3 with reference TRBV28 and TRBJ2-6 gives the whole variable domain DVKVTQSSRYLVKRTGEKVFLECVQDMDHENMFWYRQDPGLGLRLIYFSYDVKMKEKGDIPEGYSVSREKKERFSLILESASTNQTSMYLCASSGWVHPSSGANVLTFGAGSRLTVL.

The rearrangement links TRBV7-9 to TRBJ2-7, with TRBD1 matching over 12 bases. Per the germline V gene, CDR1 is SEHNR and CDR2 is FQNEAQ (reference sequence). CDR3 length: 16 residues. The junction had 9 bases not matched to a gene; V was cut back by 4 bases and J by 5 bases. In nucleotides, the CDR3 is TGTGCCAGCAGCTCACCACCGGGACAGGGGGCGGACGAGCAGTACTTC. Its protein is CASSSPPGQGADEQYF.

This clone was seen just once. This chain joins TRBV7-2 and TRBJ2-7; either TRBD1 or TRBD2 may supply D (7 bases each). The CDR3 contains 15 residues. Trimming stripped 1 base from V and 4 bases from J, with 14 bases between. Germline-derived CDR1 and CDR2 are SGHTA and FQGNSA. The CDR3: CASSLEGAGVYEQYF. In nucleotides, the CDR3 is TGTGCCAGCAGCTTAGAGGGGGCGGGGGTTTACGAGCAGTACTTC.

The chain employs TRBV2 and TRBJ2-7, with 7 bases lining up with TRBD1. This CDR3 region has 15 residues. Losses at the gene ends were 10 bases for V and 3 bases for J; bases not matched to a gene: 15. Per germline, CDR1 SNHLY and CDR2 FYNNEI. The DNA of the CDR3 is TGTGCCACCAAGCACAGGGGTCAACCGTACTACGAGCAGTACTTC. Translated: CATKHRGQPYYEQYF.

The gene calls are TRBV29-1 and TRBJ2-2; D remains unclear. The CDR3 runs 12 residues. Trimming took 5 bases from V and 7 from J, leaving 11 bases between them. Germline V gene sequence: CDR1 SQVTM, CDR2 ANQGSEA. The CDR3 protein is CSVSLEDGELFF. CDR3 bases: TGCAGCGTTTCCCTCGAAGACGGGGAGCTGTTTTTT.

V gene TRBV25-1 combines with J gene TRBJ2-2; 13 positions agree with TRBD2. This CDR3 spans 14 amino acids. Trimming at V came to 4 bases and at J to 8 bases, leaving 1 base not matched to a gene. Germline lookup yields CDR1 MGHDK and CDR2 SYGVNS. The CDR3 here is CASSGLAGGGELFF. In DNA, the CDR3 is TGTGCCAGCAGTGGACTAGCGGGAGGAGGGGAGCTGTTTTTT.

V is TRBV10-3 and J is TRBJ2-6; 10 bases match TRBD1. V shed 5 bases and J 0 bases; nucleotides not matched to a gene: 4. In germline, CDR1 is ENHRY, CDR2 SYGVKD. The CDR3 is made up of 17 amino acids. CDR3 DNA: TGTGCCATCAGTACGGACAGGGGGTCCTCTGGGGCCAACGTCCTGACTTTC. Its translation is CAISTDRGSSGANVLTF.

Only one count was recorded for this clone. Other DNA sequences in the sample encode the same CDR3. This chain joins TRBV28 and TRBJ2-2; D gene uncertain. The CDR3 is 15 amino acids. Looked up from germline, CDR1 is MDHEN and CDR2 is SYDVKM. V shed 0 bases and J shed 2 bases, with 7 bases lying between them. CDR3 amino acids: CASSLWQDNTGELFF. CDR3 in DNA: TGTGCCAGCAGTTTATGGCAGGACAACACCGGGGAGCTGTTTTTT.

This chain joins TRBV7-6 and TRBJ1-1; D remains unclear. CDR1 is SGHVS and CDR2 is FNYEAQ in the germline V gene. The V and J ends lost 2 bases and 0 bases respectively, with 10 bases between them. The CDR3 runs 15 residues. CDR3 loop: CASSLLNLMNTEAFF. The DNA of the CDR3 is TGTGCCAGCAGCTTATTGAATTTGATGAACACTGAAGCTTTCTTT. Filled out from reference TRBV7-6 and TRBJ1-1, the complete variable domain reads GAGVSQSPRYKVTKRGQDVALRCDPISGHVSLYWYRQALGQGPEFLTYFNYEAQQDKSGLPNDRFSAERPEGSISTLTIQRTEQRDSAMYRCASSLLNLMNTEAFFGQGTRLTVV.

Regarding this clone: This sample also contains other DNA sequences that code for the same CDR3. The chain links TRBV19 to TRBJ2-2; D call uncertain. The CDR3 consists of 14 residues. Germline loops: CDR1 LNHDA, CDR2 SQIVND (reference sequence). V shed 3 bases and J shed 2 bases, with 7 bases lying between them. The CDR3 DNA reads as TGTGCCAGTAGTATCGGCCTAAACACCGGGGAGCTGTTTTTT. Translating gives CASSIGLNTGELFF.

This chain connects TRBV9 to TRBJ2-3; D is perhaps TRBD2 (5 bases). Deletions cut 4 bases from V and 0 bases from J, with 12 bases between. In germline, CDR1 is SGDLS, CDR2 YYNGEE. The CDR3 runs 15 residues. Here the CDR3 reads CASSPEGESTDTQYF. The CDR3 bases are TGTGCCAGCAGCCCTGAGGGTGAGAGCACAGATACGCAGTATTTT.

The CDR3 sequence is CASSLLGTAYNEQFF. DNA for the CDR3: TGTGCCAGCAGCCTACTCGGGACAGCCTACAATGAGCAGTTCTTC. The rearrangement links TRBV27 to TRBJ2-1; TRBD1 matches at 7 bases. CDR1 is MNHEY, CDR2 SMNVEV, per germline (reference sequence). The CDR3 is 15 amino acids. J lost 2 bases, V lost 6 bases, and 7 bases had no gene match.

This clone was recorded only once. V usage is TRBV6-6 and J usage is TRBJ2-7; the D gene could be TRBD1 or TRBD2 (6 bases each). V lost 8 bases and J lost 1, with 12 bases in between. The CDR3 sequence is 13 residues long. Germline loops: CDR1 MNHNY, CDR2 SVGAGI (reference sequence). Here the CDR3 reads CASGGTHSYEQYF. The CDR3 DNA sequence: TGTGCCAGCGGAGGGACACATTCCTACGAGCAGTACTTC.

The CDR3 sequence: CASSQEWTGVIGKLFF. CDR3 DNA sequence: TGCGCCAGCAGCCAAGAATGGACAGGGGTGATAGGAAAACTGTTTTTT. This chain joins TRBV4-3 and TRBJ1-4, with 9 positions matching TRBD1. This CDR3 is built from 16 residues. The V gene end was trimmed by 0 bases and the J gene end by 10 bases; junction bases not matched to a gene: 9. Germline values: CDR1 LGHNA, CDR2 YSLEER.

About this clone itself: This same CDR3 is encoded by further DNA sequences in the sample. V and J are TRBV19 and TRBJ2-3, with a possible D match to TRBD2 (6 bases). Germline CDR1 is LNHDA and CDR2 is SQIVND (reference sequence). Trimming pared 1 base from V and 0 bases from J, leaving 8 bases between. The CDR3 has 15 residues. In DNA form, the CDR3 reads TGTGCCAGTAGTATAGGAGCGGGTAGCACAGATACGCAGTATTTT. Encoded protein: CASSIGAGSTDTQYF.

The chain has TRBV30 and TRBJ1-5, with D perhaps matching TRBD1 (6 bases). Trimming left V 1 base short and J 5 bases short, with 9 bases between. Looked up from germline, CDR1 is GTSNPN and CDR2 is SVGIG (reference sequence). This CDR3 has 13 amino acids. The CDR3 spells CAWSEQGDQPQHF. The CDR3, as DNA: TGTGCCTGGAGTGAACAGGGAGATCAGCCCCAGCATTTT.

The rearrangement uses TRBV12-5 and TRBJ2-5; D ambiguous. The ends were cut back, 6 bases at V and 5 bases at J, with 13 bases in the middle. Germline V gene lookup returns CDR1 LGHNT and CDR2 FRNRAP. The CDR3 is 13 amino acids. The CDR3 protein is CASGSPPGETQYF. The CDR3 DNA is TGTGCTAGTGGCTCCCCACCGGGCGAGACCCAGTACTTC.

The chain combines TRBV28 with TRBJ2-7; maybe TRBD2 (7 bases). V was shortened by 6 bases and J by 5 bases, with 17 bases between the two germline ends. CDR3 length equals 14 residues. Germline CDR1 and CDR2: MDHEN and SYDVKM. CDR3: CASSILGGAHEQYF. In nucleotides, the CDR3 is TGTGCCAGCAGCATCCTGGGGGGGGCCCACGAGCAGTACTTC.

This chain links TRBV14 with TRBJ1-1; D possibly corresponds to TRBD1 (5 bases). The CDR3 extends over 14 amino acids. Trimming took 6 bases from V and 1 from J, leaving 12 bases between them. Germline V lookup: CDR1 SGHDN, CDR2 FVKESK. CDR3: CASSPGPRNTEAFF. In nucleotides, the CDR3 is TGTGCCAGCAGTCCGGGACCTAGGAACACTGAAGCTTTCTTT.